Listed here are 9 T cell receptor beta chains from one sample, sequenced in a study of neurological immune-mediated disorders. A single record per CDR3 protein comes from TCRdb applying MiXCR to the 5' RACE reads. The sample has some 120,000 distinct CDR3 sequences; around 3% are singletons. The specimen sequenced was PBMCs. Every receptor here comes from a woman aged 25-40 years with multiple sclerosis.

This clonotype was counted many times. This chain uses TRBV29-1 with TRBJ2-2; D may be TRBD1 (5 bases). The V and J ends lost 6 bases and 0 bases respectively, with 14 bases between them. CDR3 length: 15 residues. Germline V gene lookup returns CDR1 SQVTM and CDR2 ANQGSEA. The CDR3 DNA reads TGCAGCGTCAAACAGGAAATAGCGAACACCGGGGAGCTGTTTTTT. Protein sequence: CSVKQEIANTGELFF.

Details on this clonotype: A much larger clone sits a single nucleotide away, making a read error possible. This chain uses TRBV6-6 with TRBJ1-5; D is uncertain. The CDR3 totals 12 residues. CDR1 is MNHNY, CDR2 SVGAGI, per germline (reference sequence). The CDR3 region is CATKEGNQHQHF. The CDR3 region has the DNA TGTGCCACCAAAGAGGGCAATCAGCACCAGCATTTT.

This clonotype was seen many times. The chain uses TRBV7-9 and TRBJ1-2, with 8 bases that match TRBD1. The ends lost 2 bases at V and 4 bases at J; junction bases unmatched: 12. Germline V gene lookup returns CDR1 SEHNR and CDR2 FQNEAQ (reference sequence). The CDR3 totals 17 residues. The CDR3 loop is CASSLIQDRVLLYGYTF. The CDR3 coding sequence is TGTGCCAGCAGCTTAATCCAGGACAGGGTCCTTCTCTATGGCTACACCTTC. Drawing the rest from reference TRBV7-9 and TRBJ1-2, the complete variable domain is DTGVSQNPRHKITKRGQNVTFRCDPISEHNRLYWYRQTLGQGPEFLTYFQNEAQLEKSRLLSDRFSAERPKGSFSTLEIQRTEQGDSAMYLCASSLIQDRVLLYGYTFGSGTRLTVV.

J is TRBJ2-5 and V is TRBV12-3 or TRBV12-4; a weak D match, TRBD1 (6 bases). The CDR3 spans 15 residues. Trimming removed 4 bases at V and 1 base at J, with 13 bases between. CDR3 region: CASSSRDTPQETQYF. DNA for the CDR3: TGTGCCAGCAGTTCCCGGGACACCCCCCAAGAGACCCAGTACTTC.

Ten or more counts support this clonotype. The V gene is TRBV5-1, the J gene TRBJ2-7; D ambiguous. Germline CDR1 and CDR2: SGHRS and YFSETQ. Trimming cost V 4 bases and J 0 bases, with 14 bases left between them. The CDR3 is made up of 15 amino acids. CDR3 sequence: CASSRNRGGSYEQYF. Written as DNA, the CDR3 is TGCGCCAGCAGCCGTAACAGAGGCGGCTCCTACGAGCAGTACTTC.

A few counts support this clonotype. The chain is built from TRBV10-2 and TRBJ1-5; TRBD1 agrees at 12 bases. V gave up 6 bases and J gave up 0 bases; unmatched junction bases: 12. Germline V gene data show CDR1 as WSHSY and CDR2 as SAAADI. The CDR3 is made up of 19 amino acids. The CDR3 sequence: CASRVPGQGAEYSNQPQHF. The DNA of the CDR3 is TGCGCCAGCAGAGTTCCGGGACAGGGGGCTGAATATAGCAATCAGCCCCAGCATTTT.

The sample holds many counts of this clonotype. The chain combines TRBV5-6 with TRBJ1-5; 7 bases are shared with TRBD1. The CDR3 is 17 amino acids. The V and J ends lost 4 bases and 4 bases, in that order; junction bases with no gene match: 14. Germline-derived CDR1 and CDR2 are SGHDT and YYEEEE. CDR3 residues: CASSSRQGWKRNQPQHF. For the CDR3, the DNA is TGTGCCAGCAGCAGCCGACAGGGTTGGAAGCGGAATCAGCCCCAGCATTTT. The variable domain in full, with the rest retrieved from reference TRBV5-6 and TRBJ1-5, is DAGVTQSPTHLIKTRGQQVTLRCSPKSGHDTVSWYQQALGQGPQFIFQYYEEEERQRGNFPDRFSGHQFPNYSSELNVNALLLGDSALYLCASSSRQGWKRNQPQHFGDGTRLSIL.

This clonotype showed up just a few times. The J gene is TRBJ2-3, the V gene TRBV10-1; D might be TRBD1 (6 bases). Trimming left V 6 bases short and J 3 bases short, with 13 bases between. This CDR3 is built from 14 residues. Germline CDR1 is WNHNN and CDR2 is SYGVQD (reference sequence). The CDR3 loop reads CASSHRERTDTQYF. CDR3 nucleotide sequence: TGCGCCAGCAGCCACAGGGAAAGGACAGATACGCAGTATTTT.

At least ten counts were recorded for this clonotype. The CDR3 DNA is TGCGCCAGCAGCCAAGAACGTTTAGCCAAAAACATTCAGTACTTC. Residues: CASSQERLAKNIQYF. V is TRBV4-3 and J is TRBJ2-4; D is unclear. CDR3 length: 15 residues. The V end lost 0 bases, the J end lost 0 bases, and 6 bases lay between the germline ends. Germline assignment: CDR1 LGHNA and CDR2 YSLEER.